The present entry profiles one TCR beta chain with its context. No antigen is known for it. V gave up 4 bases and J gave up 4 bases, with 8 bases separating them. The CDR3 is 12 amino acids. Per the germline V gene, CDR1 is SGHRS and CDR2 is YFSETQ. This table comes from immunoSEQ multiplex PCR, and its TCRdb copy is limited to in-frame clones, with some not included. The sample lists about 97,000 clones, 90% occurring once. This sample was included in a study of graft-versus-host responses after intestinal transplantation. Study results and caveats: Allograft graft-versus-host to host-versus-graft clonal ratios ran high in patients with graft-donor T cell macrochimerism. GvH clones occurred in recipient marrow; some first appeared in ileum or blood.

This chain uses TRBV5-1 with TRBJ2-5; tentative D call: TRBD2 (5 bases). The sample here was PBMCs, taken roughly 410 days after intestinal transplant. The source is a human patient who received an intestinal transplant, so some T cells may come from the graft donor. CDR3 sequence reads: CASSARGETQYF. In nucleotides, the CDR3 is TGCGCCAGCAGCGCCCGGGGAGAGACCCAGTACTTC.